This TCR beta chain was captured in a study of blood T cell repertoires in COVID-19 (dated by TCRdb to 2018 to 2021). As for the study more broadly: Samples covering the acute and convalescent phases of COVID-19 were provided by collaborators in the United States, Italy and Spain. The prospective study material was composed of cDNA or gDNA derived from T cells, B-cell-depleted T cells, or PBMCs. Sample metadata almost always included a de-identified subject ID, COVID-19 status, age in years and sex. The samples were drawn from two sources: the first 160 participants of the ongoing ImmuneRACE study, and 1,200 or so subjects contributed by 6 global collaborators. Where available, HLA class I and class II types were obtained from metadata supplied by the sample provider rather than from assay-based typing. Subjects who had been exposed to COVID-19, were actively infected with it, or had recovered from it provided the deeply sampled blood TCRbeta repertoires that made up the dataset. A freely available public database, intended as a resource for researchers studying the immune response to SARS-CoV-2, is where the repertoires were released. General study outcomes and caveats: The quantity of clinical and demographic metadata differed by source and by participant and was supplied without curation.

The immunoSEQ Assay, a bias-controlled multiplex PCR, was used to amplify TCRbeta CDR3 regions from genomic DNA. For the original study's pipeline: Within the assay, amplification of reference gene primers was used to estimate how many nucleated cells each sample contained. To quantify the absolute abundance of each unique TCRbeta CDR3 rearrangement, sequence reads were collapsed and filtered. For each sample, productive Simpson clonality was calculated as the square root of Simpson's diversity index across productive rearrangements. TCRdb retrieved this table from immuneACCESS and kept in-frame rearrangements only. Not all clones are present; in checked studies, unresolved V genes account for under half, and no reason is known for the remainder. Clonal size and the V and J genes are those of that table, whereas D and trimming came from the DNA. This sample holds 300,000 to 400,000 clones; 65% to 85% were observed only once. Jointly, the top ten make up under 3% of the sample.

Each collaborating institution followed its own protocols to collect whole blood in K2EDTA tubes. For TCRbeta analysis, collaborators shipped samples in one of three forms: frozen whole blood, isolated PBMCs, or DNA extracted from either of those sample types. From its cysteine to its phenylalanine, the CDR3 spans 17 amino acids. The DNA shown is the 51-base CDR3, in frame from base 1. The germline V and J ends show losses of 7 bases and 9 bases respectively, and no gene match explains 15 bases of the junction. Reading the germline V gene gives CDR1 SGHRS and CDR2 YFSETQ. With regard to this clone: Its antigen remains unidentified. Per-nucleotide qualities are absent, and no much larger clonotype sits a single base away.

This sequence was found in a man aged 30 to 45 with active or convalescent COVID-19. Sequenced material: peripheral blood. The sequence is built from TRBV5-1 and TRBJ2-1, with 14 bases matching TRBD2. The DNA is as follows: TGCGCCAGCCTCACTCCGGGACTAGCGGGAGTTAGAGGTGAGCAGTTCTTC. This encodes CASLTPGLAGVRGEQFF.